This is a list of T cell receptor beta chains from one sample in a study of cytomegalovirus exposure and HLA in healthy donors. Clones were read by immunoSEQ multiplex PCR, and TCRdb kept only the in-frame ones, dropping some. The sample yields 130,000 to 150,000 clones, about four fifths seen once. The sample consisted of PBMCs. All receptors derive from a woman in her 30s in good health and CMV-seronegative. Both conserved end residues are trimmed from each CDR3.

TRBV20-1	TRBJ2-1	SARAQAEQF
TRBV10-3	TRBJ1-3	AISGTDSGNTIY
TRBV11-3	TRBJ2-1	ASSWTGLNEQF
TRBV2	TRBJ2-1	ASSLELAGLGYNEQF
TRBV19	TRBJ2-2	ASTETGLAGVGELF
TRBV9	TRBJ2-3	ASSVAAVSGSTDTQY
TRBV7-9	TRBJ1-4	ASSSTTGATNEKLF
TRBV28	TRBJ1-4	ASSPQALNEKLF
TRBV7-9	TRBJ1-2	ASSFGTRRGYT
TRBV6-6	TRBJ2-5	ASSPWTGQETQY
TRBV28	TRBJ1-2	ASSFAGEIYYGYT
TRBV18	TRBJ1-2	ASSPPAYYGYT
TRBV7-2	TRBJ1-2	ASSFANRRGYT
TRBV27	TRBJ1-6	ASSQGNYNSPLH
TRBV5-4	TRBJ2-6	ASSPQTGTGIPSGANVLT
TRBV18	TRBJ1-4	ASATAPTNEKLF
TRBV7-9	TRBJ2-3	ASSSSGGAPDTQY
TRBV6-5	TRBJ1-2	ASSTRTGNNYGYT
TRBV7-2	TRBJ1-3	ASSLVRGNTIY
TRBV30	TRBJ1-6	AWSKNRDVRSSPLH
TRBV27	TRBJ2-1	ASSSRDRGPLNEQF
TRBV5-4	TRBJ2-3	ASSFGTYFTDTQY
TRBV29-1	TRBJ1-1	SVDAGPTEAF
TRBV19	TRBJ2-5	ASSILSNLQGRETQY
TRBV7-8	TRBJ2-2	ASSFAQGNRELF
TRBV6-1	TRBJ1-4	ASRPGGNEKLF
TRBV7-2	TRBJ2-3	ASTSTGGSLTDTQY
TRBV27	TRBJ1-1	ASSVPGSEAF
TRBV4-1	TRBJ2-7	ASSQRQGAKNEQY
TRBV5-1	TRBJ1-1	ASSRDSAGTEAF
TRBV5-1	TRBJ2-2	ASSLASRRGTGELF
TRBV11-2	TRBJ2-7	ASSLRQVLAYEQY
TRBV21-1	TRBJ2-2	ASSKGGVNTGELF
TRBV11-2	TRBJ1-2	ASSLSRDLRYGYT
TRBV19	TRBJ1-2	ASRTGWKSYGYT
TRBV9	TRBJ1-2	ASSGPSGGQGYGYT
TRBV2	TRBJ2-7	ASRGGTSQYEQY
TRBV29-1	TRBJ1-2	SVVGPPGTGDGYT
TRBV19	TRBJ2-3	ASRGGFGTLTDTQY
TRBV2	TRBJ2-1	ASSVGGVSYNEQF
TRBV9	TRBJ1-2	ASSAIEGTGNYGYT
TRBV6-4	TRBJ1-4	ASSETGGDEKLF
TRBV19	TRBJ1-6	ASSIDWGPSPLH